This T cell receptor beta chain was sequenced for a study of cytomegalovirus exposure and HLA in healthy donors. The PCR had 60 Vbeta and 13 Jbeta primers. Assay: immunoSEQ multiplex PCR; the TCRdb copy retains only in-frame clones and omits some. Here the sample spans 70,000 or so clones, about 80% being singletons. Per the germline V gene, CDR1 is SGHRS and CDR2 is YFSETQ. Trimming removed 4 bases at V and 4 bases at J, with 13 bases between. The CDR3 is 14 amino acids. The specimen sequenced was PBMCs. V is TRBV5-1 and J is TRBJ2-3; D is perhaps TRBD2 (5 bases). This clonotype originated in a man aged 18 to 29 in good health and CMV-seropositive. The CDR3 protein is CASSRGSAPDTQYF. DNA of the CDR3: TGCGCCAGCAGCCGGGGAAGCGCCCCAGATACGCAGTATTTT.